A selection of T cell receptor beta chains follows, all from one sample in a study of response to subunit inactivated influenza vaccine. TCRdb ran MiXCR on the RT-PCR reads and lists one entry per CDR3 protein. The repertoire consists of under 800,000 distinct CDR3 sequences, with 14% occurring once and the leading ten covering 6% to 8%. The sequencing here drew on PBMCs from blood, taken 14 to 15 days before vaccination. The source is a man between 45 and 60 years old who received an inactivated influenza vaccine. Both conserved end residues are trimmed from each CDR3.

v_call,cdr3_aa
TRBV3-1,ASSHEGSYNEQF
TRBV2,ASGQRGGYT
TRBV2,ASSGGQLSGGYYEQY
TRBV12-3/TRBV12-4,ASSLVFEGKGNYGYT
TRBV5-1,ASRRQVSNTGELF
TRBV5-8,ASSETGRRLQGYT
TRBV12-3/TRBV12-4,ASSLTGAQTGELF
TRBV20-1,SAPGQTSEQY
TRBV7-9,ASSLGITGRTEAF
TRBV28,ASGSTISRTGELF
TRBV11-2,ASSPGTRIGNEQF
TRBV19,ASSTTSGNLYEQY
TRBV24-1,ATSDSTGGNTGELF
TRBV20-1,SASTINSYEQY
TRBV10-1,ASSPGQGIYEQY
TRBV3-1,ASSQVLEDTQY
TRBV6-1,ASSGGVTGTAYEQY
TRBV9,ASSVAGTFGQQY
TRBV7-2,ASSFSGTENTGELF
TRBV7-6,ASSLEVYGGANTGELF
TRBV18,ASSPPVGSYEQY
TRBV6-2/TRBV6-3,ASSYDRGHLNTGELF
TRBV25-1,ASSDTALLSDTQY
TRBV27,ASSLSTGTQY
TRBV20-1,SARGLAHPSEF
TRBV7-9,ASSLVTPGTGYT
TRBV12-3/TRBV12-4,ASMGGPYNEQF
TRBV28,ASSFTYTGVAPTNEKLF
TRBV6-2/TRBV6-3,ASRGSYNSPLH
TRBV4-3,ASSQDRRRGEQF
TRBV7-2,ASSPGWSNTGELF
TRBV6-4,ASSPLSGTSSHEQY
TRBV7-9,ASSLDSRFNEQF
TRBV20-1,SAEGDWVNEKLF
TRBV29-1,SVFIRSTEAF
TRBV7-2,ASSHRGGSSYEQY
TRBV7-9,ASRGTGFSYEQY
TRBV30,AWSVRSYEQY
TRBV4-1,ASSQSDRGRDGELF
TRBV5-1,SSREWYQETQY
TRBV5-1,ASSLEGSDTQY
TRBV15,ATRQDLGSLYEQY
TRBV2,ASSLSGGRITGELF
TRBV4-3,ASSQDTGQGASDGGKLF
TRBV5-1,ASSLVDSYNEKLF
TRBV28,ASSSGQGAHYEQY
TRBV29-1,SVLSGDRAYNEQF
TRBV12-3/TRBV12-4,ASGLWAGELF
TRBV12-3/TRBV12-4,ASSLAFAVVQF